This record covers a single T cell receptor beta chain. Original handling: Estimation of nucleated cell counts relied on the amplification of reference gene primers. TCRdb's copy holds only in-frame clones and misses some; the assay was immunoSEQ multiplex PCR. The D gene and trimming were derived from the DNA, and the V and J assignments and clone size from that table. Of 100,000 to 150,000 clones in the sample, approximately 81% were seen once. The junction had 3 bases not matched to a gene; V was cut back by 4 bases and J by 7 bases. This CDR3 is built from 13 residues. Germline CDR1 is SNHLY and CDR2 is FYNNEI. The entry originates in a study of blood T cell repertoires in COVID-19. About the research overall: COVID-19 samples from acute and convalescent phases originated in the United States, Italy and Spain. PBMCs, B-cell-depleted T cells, or T cells provided the cDNA or gDNA that made up the material.

The sample consisted of peripheral blood. This clonotype was obtained from a man aged 40-49 years with active or convalescent COVID-19. V usage is TRBV2 and J usage is TRBJ1-3; 8 positions match TRBD1. CDR3 DNA sequence: TGTGCCAGCAGTGGACAGGGGAGGAACACCATATATTTT. It is translated as CASSGQGRNTIYF.